This T cell receptor (beta chain) was identified during a study of shared clonotypes between healthy human individuals. On this clone itself: Antigen: not known.

Germline assignment: CDR1 SGHTS and CDR2 YDEGEE. Between the trimmed V and J ends, which lost 5 bases and 3 bases, there was a span of 17 bases. This CDR3 region has 15 residues. Each sorted subset replicate got 200 ng genomic DNA, roughly 30,000 genomes. Only in-frame clones appear in the TCRdb table, and some are missing; sequencing was by immunoSEQ multiplex PCR. The sample lists some 2 million clones; around 96% were seen once. Naive CD8 cells lacked CD45RO, underwent positive selection for CCR7 and left out terminally differentiated effector memory CD45RA+ cells. Findings and limits, study-wide: Inspection by rarefaction showed sorted-subset sequencing to be incomplete despite large depth.

The chain carries TRBV5-8 and TRBJ1-2; no clear D. The origin of this receptor is a man younger than 30 in good health. The sample taken for sequencing was naive CD8+ T cells sorted from blood. CDR3 amino acids: CASSFAGFEDYGYTF. The CDR3 DNA reads TGTGCCAGCAGTTTCGCCGGGTTTGAGGACTATGGCTACACCTTC.